This T cell receptor beta chain derives from a study of PD-L1 blockade in urothelial cancer. Study-wide results and caveats: Below-median blood TCR clonality before treatment forecast better survival.

Comments on this clone: Its antigen remains unknown.

Every PCR received spiked-in synthetic TCR analog templates. Data came from immunoSEQ multiplex PCR; TCRdb stores just in-frame clones and leaves some out. The sample contains tens of thousands of clones, around nine tenths of which appear only once. The time point: peripheral blood 6 weeks after treatment start. Locally advanced or metastatic urothelial carcinoma affected the patients. CDR3 length equals 16 residues. CDR1 and CDR2 (germline): ENHRY, SYGVKD. J was trimmed by 1 base and V by 1 base; bases with no gene match: 2. This chain uses TRBV10-3 with TRBJ2-2; TRBD2 agrees at 8 bases. This sample comprised PBMCs, obtained around atezolizumab (anti-PD-L1) treatment. The sequence came from a woman in her sixties with urothelial cancer. The CDR3 here is CAISELSGGNTGELFF. CDR3 nucleotide sequence: TGTGCCATCAGTGAGTTGAGCGGGGGGAACACCGGGGAGCTGTTTTTT.